This T cell receptor (beta chain) is from a study of blood T cell repertoires in COVID-19 (dated by TCRdb to the early 2020s). Background for the entire study: Collaborator samples came from the United States, Italy and Spain and covered acute and convalescent phases of COVID-19. The samples were drawn from two sources: the first 160 participants of the ongoing ImmuneRACE study, and about 1,300 subjects contributed by 6 global collaborators. The material from the prospective study consisted of cDNA or gDNA derived from T cells, B-cell-depleted T cells, or PBMCs. Nearly every sample came with metadata listing a de-identified subject ID, COVID-19 status, age in years and sex. The repertoires were released in a freely available public database meant as a resource for research on the immune response to SARS-CoV-2. Where available, HLA class I and class II types were obtained from metadata supplied by the sample provider rather than from assay-based typing. Deeply sampled blood TCRbeta repertoires from subjects exposed to, actively infected with, or recovered from COVID-19 were included in the dataset. The investigation overall reported the following: How much clinical and demographic metadata was included differed by source and by participant, and the metadata was provided uncurated.

The immunoSEQ Assay, a bias-controlled multiplex PCR, was used to amplify TCRbeta CDR3 regions from genomic DNA. As for the authors' bioinformatics: The number of nucleated cells in each sample was estimated from the amplification of reference gene primers within the assay. Sequence reads were collapsed and filtered to measure the absolute abundance of every unique TCRbeta CDR3 rearrangement. For each sample, productive Simpson clonality was calculated by taking the square root of Simpson's diversity index across productive rearrangements. TCRdb retrieved this table from immuneACCESS and kept in-frame rearrangements only. Not all clones are present; in checked studies, unresolved V genes account for under half, and no reason is known for the remainder. D and trimming were read from the DNA, whereas the V and J calls and clone size are those reported in that table. The sample records 150,000 to 200,000 clones, approximately 81% of which are singletons. Roughly 14% of the sample is held by the ten biggest clonotypes.

V and J are trimmed by 3 bases and 5 bases, and the gene matches miss 5 bases of the junction. There are 16 amino acids in the CDR3, from cysteine to phenylalanine inclusive. The only DNA kept is the CDR3, 48 bases in frame from the first base. CDR1 and CDR2 are read off the germline V gene (reference sequence) as WNHNN and SYGVQD. To note about this clone: Its target antigen remains unknown. Base-call qualities are not available, and no considerably larger clone is one nucleotide away.

One collaborating source in Seattle enrolled patients during active infection and followed them longitudinally through the course of disease. The collaborating institutions used their own protocols to collect whole blood in K2EDTA tubes. For TCRbeta analysis, collaborators shipped samples as frozen whole blood, isolated PBMCs, or DNA extracted from either of those sample types. The chain is encoded by TRBV10-1 joined to TRBJ2-5, with 14 bases in between that match TRBD2. Sequencing was done on a sample of peripheral blood. The receptor was isolated from a woman in her seventies with COVID-19, enrolled during active disease. The CDR3 region reads CASSEGLAGGRETQYF. The bases are TGCGCCAGCAGTGAAGGACTAGCGGGGGGCCGTGAGACCCAGTACTTC.